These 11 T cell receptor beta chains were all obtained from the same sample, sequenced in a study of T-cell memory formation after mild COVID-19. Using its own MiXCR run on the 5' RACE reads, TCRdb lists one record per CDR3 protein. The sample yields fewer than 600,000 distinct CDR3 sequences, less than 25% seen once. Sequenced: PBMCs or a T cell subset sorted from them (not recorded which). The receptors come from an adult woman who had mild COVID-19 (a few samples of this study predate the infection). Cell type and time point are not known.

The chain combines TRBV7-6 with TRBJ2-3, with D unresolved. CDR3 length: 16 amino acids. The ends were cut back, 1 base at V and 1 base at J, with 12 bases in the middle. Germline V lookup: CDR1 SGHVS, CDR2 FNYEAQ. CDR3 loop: CASSLDARLRTDTQYF. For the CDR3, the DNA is TGTGCCAGCAGCTTAGACGCGCGCCTCCGCACAGATACGCAGTATTTT.

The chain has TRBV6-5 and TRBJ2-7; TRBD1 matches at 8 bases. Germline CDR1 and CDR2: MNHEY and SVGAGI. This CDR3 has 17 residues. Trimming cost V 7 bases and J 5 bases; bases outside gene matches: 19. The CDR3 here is CASTRASSYGQGHEQYF. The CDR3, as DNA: TGTGCCAGCACCCGTGCCAGCAGTTATGGACAGGGCCACGAGCAGTACTTC.

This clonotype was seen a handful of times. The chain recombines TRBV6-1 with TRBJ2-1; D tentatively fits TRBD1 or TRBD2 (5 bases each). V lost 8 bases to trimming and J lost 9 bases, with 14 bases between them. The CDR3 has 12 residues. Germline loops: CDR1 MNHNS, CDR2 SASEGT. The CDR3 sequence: CASLRGRGEQFF. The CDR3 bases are TGTGCCAGCCTCCGGGGCCGCGGTGAGCAGTTCTTC.

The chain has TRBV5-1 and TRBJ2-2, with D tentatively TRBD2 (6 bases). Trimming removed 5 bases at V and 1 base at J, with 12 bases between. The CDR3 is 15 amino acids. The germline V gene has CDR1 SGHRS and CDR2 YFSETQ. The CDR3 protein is CASRPRGRNTGELFF. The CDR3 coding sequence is TGCGCCAGCAGGCCCCGGGGGAGGAACACCGGGGAGCTGTTTTTT.

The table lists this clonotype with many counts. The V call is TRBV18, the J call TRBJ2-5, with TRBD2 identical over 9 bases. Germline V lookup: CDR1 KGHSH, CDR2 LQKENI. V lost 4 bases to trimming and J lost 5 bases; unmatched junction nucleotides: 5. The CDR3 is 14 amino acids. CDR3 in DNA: TGTGCCAGCTCACTCGGGCTAGCGGGGGAGACCCAGTACTTC. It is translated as CASSLGLAGETQYF.

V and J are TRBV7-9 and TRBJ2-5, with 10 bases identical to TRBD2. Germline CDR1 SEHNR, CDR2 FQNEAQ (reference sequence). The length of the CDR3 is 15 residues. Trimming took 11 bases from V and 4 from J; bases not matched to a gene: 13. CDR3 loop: CAGEDTSGARETQYF. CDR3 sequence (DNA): TGTGCCGGGGAGGATACTAGCGGGGCGCGAGAGACCCAGTACTTC.

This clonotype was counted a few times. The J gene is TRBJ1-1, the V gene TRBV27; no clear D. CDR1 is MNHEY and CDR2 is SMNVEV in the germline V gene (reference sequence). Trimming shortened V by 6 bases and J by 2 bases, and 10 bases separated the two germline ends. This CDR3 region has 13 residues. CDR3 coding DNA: TGTGCCAGCAGGGGAGATCGAAACACTGAAGCTTTCTTT. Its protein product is CASRGDRNTEAFF.

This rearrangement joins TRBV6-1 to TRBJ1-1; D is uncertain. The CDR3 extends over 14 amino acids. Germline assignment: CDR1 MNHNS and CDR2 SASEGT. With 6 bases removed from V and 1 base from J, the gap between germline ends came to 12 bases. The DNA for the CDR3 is TGTGCCAGCAGAGCACAGAGTGCGAACACTGAAGCTTTCTTT. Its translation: CASRAQSANTEAFF.

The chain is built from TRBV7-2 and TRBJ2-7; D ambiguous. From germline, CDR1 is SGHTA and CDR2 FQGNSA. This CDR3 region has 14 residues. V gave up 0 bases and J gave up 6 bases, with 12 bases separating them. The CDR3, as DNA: TGTGCCAGCAGCTTAGCGAGTGACCTTACCGAGCAGTACTTC. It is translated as CASSLASDLTEQYF.

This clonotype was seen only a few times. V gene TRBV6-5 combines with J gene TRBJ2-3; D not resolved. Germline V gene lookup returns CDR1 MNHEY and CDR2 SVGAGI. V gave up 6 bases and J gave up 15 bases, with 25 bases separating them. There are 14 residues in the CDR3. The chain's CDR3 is CASRKPEKIAQCYF. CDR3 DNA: TGTGCCAGCAGGAAGCCTGAGAAGATCGCCCAGTGTTATTTT.

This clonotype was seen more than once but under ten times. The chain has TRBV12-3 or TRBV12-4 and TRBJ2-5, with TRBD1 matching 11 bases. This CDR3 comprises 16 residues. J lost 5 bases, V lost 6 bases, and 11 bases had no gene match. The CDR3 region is CASSPDGQGAWETQYF. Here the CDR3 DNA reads TGTGCCAGCAGCCCCGACGGACAGGGGGCGTGGGAGACCCAGTACTTC.